The 19 T cell receptor beta chains presented below share a single source sample, sequenced in a study of beta chain features in type 1 diabetes. As every portion of the isolated RNA was reverse transcribed, the sequencing read expressed TCRB transcripts. The table came from immunoSEQ multiplex PCR; TCRdb's copy has only in-frame clones and leaves some out. The data show hundreds of thousands of clones, roughly 8% seen once. The specimen sequenced was central memory CD4+ T cells from blood. The receptors stem from a woman aged 18-29 years in good health.

CDR3 in DNA: TGTGCCAGCAGACTGCAGGGCGGGAACACTGAAGCTTTCTTT. This translates into CASRLQGGNTEAFF. This rearrangement joins TRBV6-6 to TRBJ1-1, with D perhaps TRBD1 (5 bases). The V and J ends lost 6 bases and 1 base respectively, with 12 bases between them. The CDR3 is 14 residues long. Germline CDR1 MNHNY, CDR2 SVGAGI (reference sequence).

On this clone: Other DNA sequences from this sample encode an identical CDR3 as well. The CDR3 here is CASSLFGGQETQYF. CDR3 bases: TGTGCCAGCAGCCTCTTTGGGGGGCAGGAGACCCAGTACTTC. The genes are TRBV7-9 and TRBJ2-5; D possibly uses TRBD1 or TRBD2 (6 bases each). With 5 bases removed from V and 5 bases from J, the gap between germline ends came to 15 bases. The CDR3 extends over 14 amino acids. Germline-derived CDR1 and CDR2 are SEHNR and FQNEAQ (reference sequence).

This clone occurred a few times. The rearrangement uses TRBV20-1 and TRBJ2-7; D might be TRBD1 (6 bases). This CDR3 comprises 11 residues. With 4 bases removed from V and 8 bases from J, the gap between germline ends came to 12 bases. Germline CDR1 is DFQATT and CDR2 is SNEGSKA (reference sequence). This CDR3 is CSATEQGKQYF. Written as DNA, the CDR3 is TGCAGTGCTACAGAGCAGGGGAAGCAGTACTTC.

The CDR3 DNA is TGTGCCAGCTCAGGCTTCGGTACATTTGATGAAAAACTGTTTTTT. This encodes CASSGFGTFDEKLFF. The chain has TRBV18 and TRBJ1-4; D gene uncertain. CDR3 length: 15 amino acids. The V end was cut by 5 bases, the J end by 6 bases, with 16 bases between. CDR1 and CDR2 (germline): KGHSH, LQKENI. Looking up the rest from reference TRBV18 and TRBJ1-4 gives the full variable domain: NAGVMQNPRHLVRRRGQEARLRCSPMKGHSHVYWYRQLPEEGLKFMVYLQKENIIDESGMPKERFSAEFPKEGPSILRIQQVVRGDSAAYFCASSGFGTFDEKLFFGSGTQLSVL.

The CDR3 sequence: CASSLGGGRYHGANVLTF. The CDR3 nucleotides read TGTGCCAGCAGTTTAGGTGGGGGCCGCTACCATGGGGCCAACGTCCTGACTTTC. The chain couples TRBV28 to TRBJ2-6; tentatively, D is TRBD1 (6 bases). Trimming cost V 2 bases and J 3 bases, with 17 bases left between them. The CDR3 spans 18 residues. Germline CDR1 MDHEN, CDR2 SYDVKM.

In nucleotides, the CDR3 is TGTGCCAGCTCCACCCTCTACGAGCAGTACTTC. Translated, it gives CASSTLYEQYF. V and J are TRBV5-4 and TRBJ2-7; D call uncertain. Germline V gene lookup returns CDR1 SGHNT and CDR2 YYREEE (reference sequence). The CDR3 sequence is 11 residues long. The germline V and J ends were trimmed by 7 bases and 3 bases, with 8 bases remaining between them.

This clone showed up just a few times. The chain links TRBV11-1 to TRBJ1-1; D is unresolved. Germline V CDR1 and CDR2: SGHAT, FQDESV (reference sequence). Between the trimmed V and J ends, which lost 1 base and 3 bases, there was a span of 9 bases. The CDR3 contains 14 residues. CDR3 protein: CASSLGGGDTEAFF. CDR3 nucleotides: TGTGCCAGCAGCTTAGGAGGAGGCGACACTGAAGCTTTCTTT.

This clone was seen a few times. Written as DNA, the CDR3 is TGTGCCAGCAGTGCGGCTAGCGAGTACAATGAGCAGTTCTTC. It codes for CASSAASEYNEQFF. The chain joins TRBV2 to TRBJ2-1; TRBD2 might be the D (6 bases). The CDR3 contains 14 residues. Germline values: CDR1 SNHLY, CDR2 FYNNEI. V was trimmed by 4 bases and J by 4 bases, leaving 11 bases between them.

The chain employs TRBV2 and TRBJ2-7; 8 bases are shared with TRBD2. The CDR3 extends over 14 amino acids. From germline, CDR1 is SNHLY and CDR2 FYNNEI. V was clipped by 7 bases and J by 2 bases; unmatched bases: 7. In nucleotides, the CDR3 is TGTGCCAGCAAGGATAGCGGGAAAACCTACGAGCAGTACTTC. The encoded protein is CASKDSGKTYEQYF.

The chain combines TRBV27 with TRBJ1-1; no definite D call. The ends were cut back, 5 bases at V and 1 base at J, with 8 bases in the middle. The CDR3 covers 13 residues. Germline assignment: CDR1 MNHEY and CDR2 SMNVEV (reference sequence). The CDR3 nucleotides are TGTGCCAGCAGTCCGAGGAAGAACACTGAAGCTTTCTTT. Its translation: CASSPRKNTEAFF.

There are a few counts of this clone. V usage is TRBV5-1 and J usage is TRBJ2-5; 11 bases map to TRBD2. CDR3 length equals 14 residues. The germline V gene has CDR1 SGHRS and CDR2 YFSETQ. J lost 2 bases, V lost 4 bases, and 1 base had no gene match. Written as DNA, the CDR3 is TGCGCCAGCAGCCGACTAGCGGGGCAAGAGACCCAGTACTTC. This codes for CASSRLAGQETQYF.

This clone was observed many times. The rearrangement uses TRBV10-3 and TRBJ1-2; the D is unclear. Germline V gene data show CDR1 as ENHRY and CDR2 as SYGVKD. The CDR3 has 14 residues. The V end was cut by 2 bases, the J end by 6 bases, with 13 bases between. The CDR3 DNA sequence: TGTGCCATCAGTGAGACCAGCAGCCTCAATGGCTACACCTTC. Translated: CAISETSSLNGYTF.

This chain links TRBV2 with TRBJ2-1, with D maybe TRBD2 (5 bases). The ends were cut back, 0 bases at V and 15 bases at J, with 15 bases in the middle. The CDR3 sequence is 13 residues long. Looked up from germline, CDR1 is SNHLY and CDR2 is FYNNEI. CDR3 DNA: TGTGCCAGCAGTGAAGCTCCGTCTAGCCGAACGTTCTTC. Amino acid sequence: CASSEAPSSRTFF.

The genes are TRBV7-2 and TRBJ2-7; 8 bases match TRBD2. This CDR3 region has 16 residues. After removal of 5 bases from V and 6 bases from J, the junction contained 15 bases not matched to a gene. Germline CDR1 is SGHTA and CDR2 is FQGNSA. The CDR3 bases are TGTGCCAGCAGCACAACCCCGGGACTAGTCTTAAGCGAGCAGTACTTC. Its translation is CASSTTPGLVLSEQYF.

The chain couples TRBV5-6 to TRBJ2-7, with 8 bases that match TRBD1. The CDR3 has 13 amino acids. V lost 1 base, J lost 6 bases, and 3 bases stayed unmatched. Looked up from germline, CDR1 is SGHDT and CDR2 is YYEEEE. The CDR3 DNA follows: TGTGCCAGCAGCTTGACAGACAGGGGCGAGCAGTACTTC. Amino acid sequence: CASSLTDRGEQYF.

In its sample, this clone was seen many times. J is TRBJ2-7 and V is TRBV11-1; the D is unclear. This CDR3 spans 15 amino acids. Germline V gene data show CDR1 as SGHAT and CDR2 as FQDESV (reference sequence). Trimming stripped 6 bases from V and 3 bases from J, with 18 bases between. The CDR3 region is CASSTGTRKFYEQYF. The DNA for the CDR3 is TGTGCCAGCAGTACGGGTACTCGGAAGTTCTACGAGCAGTACTTC.

This clone was counted only a few times. This chain connects TRBV11-2 to TRBJ2-7, with D possibly being TRBD2 (5 bases). The germline gives CDR1 SGHAT, CDR2 FQNNGV. This CDR3 region has 15 residues. Trimming pared 1 base from V and 1 base from J, leaving 11 bases between. The CDR3 here is CASSLVFERSYEQYF. CDR3 DNA sequence: TGTGCCAGCAGCTTAGTGTTCGAGCGGTCCTACGAGCAGTACTTC.

The chain recombines TRBV19 with TRBJ2-1, with TRBD2 matching 10 bases. Germline V lookup: CDR1 LNHDA, CDR2 SQIVND (reference sequence). This CDR3 has 13 amino acids. V was pared by 7 bases and J by 10 bases, with 7 bases of the junction left unmatched. In DNA form, the CDR3 reads TGTGCCAGTATGGCTAGCGGGAGTCAGGAGCAGTTCTTC. Its protein product is CASMASGSQEQFF.

The rearrangement links TRBV6-5 to TRBJ2-1, with D perhaps matching TRBD1 (5 bases). CDR3 size: 16 residues. CDR1 and CDR2 (germline): MNHEY, SVGAGI. V lost 0 bases and J lost 5, with 14 bases in between. CDR3 sequence: CASSYSFQGSDNEQFF. The CDR3 bases are TGTGCCAGCAGTTACTCCTTTCAGGGATCGGACAATGAGCAGTTCTTC.